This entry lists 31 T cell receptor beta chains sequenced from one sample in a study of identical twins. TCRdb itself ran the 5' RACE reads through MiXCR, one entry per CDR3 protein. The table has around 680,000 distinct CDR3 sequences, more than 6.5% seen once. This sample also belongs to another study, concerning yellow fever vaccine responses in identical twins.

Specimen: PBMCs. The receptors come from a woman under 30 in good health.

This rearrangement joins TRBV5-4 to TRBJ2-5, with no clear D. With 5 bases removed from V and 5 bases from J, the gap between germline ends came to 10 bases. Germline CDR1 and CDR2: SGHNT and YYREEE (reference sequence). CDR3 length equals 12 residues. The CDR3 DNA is TGTGCCAGCAGAAGCCCCGGGGAGACCCAGTACTTC. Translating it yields CASRSPGETQYF.

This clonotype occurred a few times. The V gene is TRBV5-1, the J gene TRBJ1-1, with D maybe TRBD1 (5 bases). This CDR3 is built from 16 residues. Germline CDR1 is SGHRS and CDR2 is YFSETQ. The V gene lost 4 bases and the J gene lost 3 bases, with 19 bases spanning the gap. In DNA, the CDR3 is TGCGCCAGCAGCGTTGGGGTGGGGGGTCCCGACACTGAAGCTTTCTTT. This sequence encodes CASSVGVGGPDTEAFF.

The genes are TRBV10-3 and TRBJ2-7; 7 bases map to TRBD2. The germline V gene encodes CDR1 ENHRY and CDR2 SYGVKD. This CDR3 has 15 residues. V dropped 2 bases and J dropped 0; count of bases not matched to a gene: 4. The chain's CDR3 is CAISEGGGPSYEQYF. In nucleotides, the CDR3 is TGTGCCATCAGTGAGGGGGGGGGACCCTCCTACGAGCAGTACTTC.

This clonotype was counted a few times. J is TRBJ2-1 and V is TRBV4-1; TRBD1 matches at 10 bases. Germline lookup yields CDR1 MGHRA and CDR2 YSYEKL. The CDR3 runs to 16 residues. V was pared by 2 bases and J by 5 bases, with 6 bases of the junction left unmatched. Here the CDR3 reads CASSQFSGTGDNEQFF. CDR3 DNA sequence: TGCGCCAGCAGCCAATTCTCCGGGACAGGGGACAATGAGCAGTTCTTC.

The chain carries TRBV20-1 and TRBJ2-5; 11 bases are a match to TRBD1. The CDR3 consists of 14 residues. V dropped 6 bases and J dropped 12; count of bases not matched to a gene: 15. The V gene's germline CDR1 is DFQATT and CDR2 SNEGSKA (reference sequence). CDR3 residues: CSAQRPGTGGTKYF. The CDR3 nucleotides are TGCAGTGCCCAACGGCCGGGGACAGGGGGAACAAAGTACTTC.

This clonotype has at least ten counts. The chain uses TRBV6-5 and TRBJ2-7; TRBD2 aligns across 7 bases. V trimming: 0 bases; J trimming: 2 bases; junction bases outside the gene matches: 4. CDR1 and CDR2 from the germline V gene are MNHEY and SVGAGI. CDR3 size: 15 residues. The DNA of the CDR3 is TGTGCCAGCAGTTACTCGGCTAGCGGTACCTACGAGCAGTACTTC. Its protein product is CASSYSASGTYEQYF.

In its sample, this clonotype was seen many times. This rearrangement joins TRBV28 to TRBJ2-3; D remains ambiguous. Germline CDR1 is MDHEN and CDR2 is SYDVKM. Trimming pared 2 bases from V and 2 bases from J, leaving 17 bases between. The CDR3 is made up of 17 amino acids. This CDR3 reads CASSLRWLPRSTDTQYF. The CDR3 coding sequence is TGTGCCAGCAGTTTAAGGTGGTTGCCCAGATCCACAGATACGCAGTATTTT.

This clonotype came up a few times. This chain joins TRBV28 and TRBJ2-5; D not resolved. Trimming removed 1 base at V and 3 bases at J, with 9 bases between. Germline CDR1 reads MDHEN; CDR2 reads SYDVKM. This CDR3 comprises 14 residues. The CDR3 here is CASSLLPKKETQYF. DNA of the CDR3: TGTGCCAGCAGTTTATTGCCTAAGAAAGAGACCCAGTACTTC.

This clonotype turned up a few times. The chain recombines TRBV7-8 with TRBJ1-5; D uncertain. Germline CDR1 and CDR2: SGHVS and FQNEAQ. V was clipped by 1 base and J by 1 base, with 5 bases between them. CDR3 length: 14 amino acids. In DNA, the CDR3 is TGTGCCAGCAGCTTAGAACAGAGCAATCAGCCCCAGCATTTT. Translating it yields CASSLEQSNQPQHF.

CDR3 in amino acids: CASSVRDRRNTEAFF. DNA of the CDR3: TGTGCCAGTAGTGTCCGGGACAGGAGGAACACTGAAGCTTTCTTT. The J gene is TRBJ1-1, the V gene TRBV19; TRBD1 agrees at 8 bases. The CDR3 is made up of 15 amino acids. The germline gives CDR1 LNHDA, CDR2 SQIVND (reference sequence). Germline trimming cut 5 bases from V and 1 base from J; bases unmatched to any gene: 6. Filled out from reference TRBV19 and TRBJ1-1, the complete variable domain reads DGGITQSPKYLFRKEGQNVTLSCEQNLNHDAMYWYRQDPGQGLRLIYYSQIVNDFQKGDIAEGYSVSREKKESFPLTVTSAQKNPTAFYLCASSVRDRRNTEAFFGQGTRLTVV.

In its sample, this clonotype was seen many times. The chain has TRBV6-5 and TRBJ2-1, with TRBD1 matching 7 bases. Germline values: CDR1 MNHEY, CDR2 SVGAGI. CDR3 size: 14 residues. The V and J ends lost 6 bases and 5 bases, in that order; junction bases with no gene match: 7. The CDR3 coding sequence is TGTGCCAGCAGACTCGGGACAGCTAACAATGAGCAGTTCTTC. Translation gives CASRLGTANNEQFF.

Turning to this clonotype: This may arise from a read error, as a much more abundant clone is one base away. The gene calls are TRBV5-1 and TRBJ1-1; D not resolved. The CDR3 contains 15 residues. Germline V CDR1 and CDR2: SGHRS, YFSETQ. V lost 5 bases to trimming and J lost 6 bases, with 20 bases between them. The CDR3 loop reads CASRSRRDEQPEAFF. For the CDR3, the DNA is TGCGCCAGCAGAAGCCGGAGGGATGAGCAGCCTGAAGCTTTCTTT. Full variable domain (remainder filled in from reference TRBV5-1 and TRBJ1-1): KAGVTQTPRYLIKTRGQQVTLSCSPISGHRSVSWYQQTPGQGLQFLFEYFSETQRNKGNFPGRFSGRQFSNSRSEMNVSTLELGDSALYLCASRSRRDEQPEAFFGQGTRLTVV.

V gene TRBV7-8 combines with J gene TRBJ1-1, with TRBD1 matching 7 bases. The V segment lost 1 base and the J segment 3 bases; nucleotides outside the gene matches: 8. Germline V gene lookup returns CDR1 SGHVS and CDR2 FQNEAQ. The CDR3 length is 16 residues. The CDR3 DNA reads TGTGCCAGCAGCTTAGTCCCCGACAGGGCGCACACTGAAGCTTTCTTT. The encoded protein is CASSLVPDRAHTEAFF.

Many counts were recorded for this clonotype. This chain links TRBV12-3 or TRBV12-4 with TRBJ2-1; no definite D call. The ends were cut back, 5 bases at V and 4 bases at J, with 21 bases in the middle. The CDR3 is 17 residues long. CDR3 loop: CASSLPLGRNYYNEQFF. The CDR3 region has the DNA TGTGCCAGCAGTCTTCCTCTGGGCCGCAACTATTACAATGAGCAGTTCTTC.

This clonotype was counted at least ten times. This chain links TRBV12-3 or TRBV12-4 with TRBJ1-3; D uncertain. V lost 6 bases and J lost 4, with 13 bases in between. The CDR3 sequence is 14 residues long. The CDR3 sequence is CASSRSAQGNTIYF. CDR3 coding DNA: TGTGCCAGCAGCCGCAGCGCACAGGGAAACACCATATATTTT.

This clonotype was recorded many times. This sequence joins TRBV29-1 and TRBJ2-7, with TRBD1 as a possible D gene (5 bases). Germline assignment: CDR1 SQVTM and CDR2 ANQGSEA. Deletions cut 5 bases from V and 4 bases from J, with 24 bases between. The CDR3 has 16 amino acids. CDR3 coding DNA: TGCAGCGTTTTTCGTCTTTCAGGGTCGTTCGGGTACGAGCAGTACTTC. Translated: CSVFRLSGSFGYEQYF.

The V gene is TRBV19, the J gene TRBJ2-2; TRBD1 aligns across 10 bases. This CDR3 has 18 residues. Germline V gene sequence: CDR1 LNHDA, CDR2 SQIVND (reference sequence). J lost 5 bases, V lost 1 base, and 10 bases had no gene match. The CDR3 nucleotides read TGTGCCAGTAGTATAGTGCCCGGGACAGGGGCAGGGACCGGGGAGCTGTTTTTT. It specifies CASSIVPGTGAGTGELFF.

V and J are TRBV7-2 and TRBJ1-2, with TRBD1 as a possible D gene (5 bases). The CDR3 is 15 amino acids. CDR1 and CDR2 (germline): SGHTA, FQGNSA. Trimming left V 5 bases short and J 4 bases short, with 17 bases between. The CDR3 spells CASSRPGGTTYGYTF. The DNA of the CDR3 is TGTGCCAGCAGCCGCCCGGGTGGGACGACCTATGGCTACACCTTC.

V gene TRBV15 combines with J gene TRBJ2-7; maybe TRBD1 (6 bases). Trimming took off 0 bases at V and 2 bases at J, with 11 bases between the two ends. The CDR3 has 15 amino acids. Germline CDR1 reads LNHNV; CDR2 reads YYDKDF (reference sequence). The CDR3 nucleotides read TGTGCCACCAGCAGAGAGGCAGGGGATACCTACGAGCAGTACTTC. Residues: CATSREAGDTYEQYF. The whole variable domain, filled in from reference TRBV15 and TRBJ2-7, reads DAMVIQNPRYQVTQFGKPVTLSCSQTLNHNVMYWYQQKSSQAPKLLFHYYDKDFNNEADTPDNFQSRRPNTSFCFLDIRSPGLGDTAMYLCATSREAGDTYEQYFGPGTRLTVT.

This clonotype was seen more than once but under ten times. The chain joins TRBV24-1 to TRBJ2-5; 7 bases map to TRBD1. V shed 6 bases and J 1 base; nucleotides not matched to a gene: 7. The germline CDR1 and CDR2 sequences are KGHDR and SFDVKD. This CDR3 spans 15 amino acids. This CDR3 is CATSHPGTVQETQYF. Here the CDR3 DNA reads TGTGCCACCAGTCACCCGGGGACAGTCCAAGAGACCCAGTACTTC.

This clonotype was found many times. CDR3 DNA: TGTGCCAGCAGTCATACAGCTTACGAGCAGTACTTC. Its protein product is CASSHTAYEQYF. The J gene is TRBJ2-7, the V gene TRBV28, with D uncertain. Trimming removed 5 bases from V and 4 bases from J, with 9 bases in between. Germline values: CDR1 MDHEN, CDR2 SYDVKM. This CDR3 spans 12 amino acids.

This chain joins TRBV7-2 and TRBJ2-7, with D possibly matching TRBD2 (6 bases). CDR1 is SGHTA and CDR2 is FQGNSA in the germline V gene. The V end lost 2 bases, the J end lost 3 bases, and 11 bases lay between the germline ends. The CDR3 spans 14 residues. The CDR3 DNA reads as TGTGCCAGCAGCTTATCTCGCGGGAACTACGAGCAGTACTTC. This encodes CASSLSRGNYEQYF.

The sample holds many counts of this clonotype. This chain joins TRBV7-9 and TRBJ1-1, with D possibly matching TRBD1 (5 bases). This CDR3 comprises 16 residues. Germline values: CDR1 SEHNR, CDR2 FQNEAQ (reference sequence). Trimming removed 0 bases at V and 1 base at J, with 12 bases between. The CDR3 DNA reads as TGTGCCAGCAGCTTAGCGCCGGGGGAATGGAACACTGAAGCTTTCTTT. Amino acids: CASSLAPGEWNTEAFF.

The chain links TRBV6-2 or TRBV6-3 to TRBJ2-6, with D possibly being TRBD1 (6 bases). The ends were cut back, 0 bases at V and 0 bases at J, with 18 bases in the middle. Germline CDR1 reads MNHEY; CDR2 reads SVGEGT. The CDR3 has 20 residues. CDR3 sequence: CASSYSNFGTNPSGANVLTF. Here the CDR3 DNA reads TGTGCCAGCAGTTACTCGAATTTTGGGACAAACCCCTCTGGGGCCAACGTCCTGACTTTC.

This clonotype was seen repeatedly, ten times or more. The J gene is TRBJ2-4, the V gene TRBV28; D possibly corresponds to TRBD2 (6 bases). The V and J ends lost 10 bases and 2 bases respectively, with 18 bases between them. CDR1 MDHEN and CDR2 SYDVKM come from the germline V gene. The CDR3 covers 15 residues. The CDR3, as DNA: TGTGCCACCCGAGCGGGTAGAGGGACCAAAAACATTCAGTACTTC. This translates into CATRAGRGTKNIQYF.

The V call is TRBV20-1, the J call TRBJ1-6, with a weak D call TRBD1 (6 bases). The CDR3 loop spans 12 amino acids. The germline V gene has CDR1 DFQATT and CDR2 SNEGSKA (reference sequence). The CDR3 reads CRSGTIGSPLHF. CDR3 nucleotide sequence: TGCAGATCCGGGACAATCGGATCACCCCTCCACTTT.

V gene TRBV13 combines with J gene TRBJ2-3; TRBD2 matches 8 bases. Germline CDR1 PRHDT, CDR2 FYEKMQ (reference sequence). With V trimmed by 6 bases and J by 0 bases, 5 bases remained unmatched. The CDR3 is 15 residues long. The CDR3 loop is CASRPLAESTDTQYF. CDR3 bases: TGTGCCAGCAGACCACTAGCGGAAAGCACAGATACGCAGTATTTT.

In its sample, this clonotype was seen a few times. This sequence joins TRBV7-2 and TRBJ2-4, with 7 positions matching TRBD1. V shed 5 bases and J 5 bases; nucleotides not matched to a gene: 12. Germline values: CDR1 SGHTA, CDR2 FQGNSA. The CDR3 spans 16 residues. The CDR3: CASSLTPRQGENIQYF. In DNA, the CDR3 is TGTGCCAGCAGCCTAACTCCTCGACAGGGAGAAAACATTCAGTACTTC.

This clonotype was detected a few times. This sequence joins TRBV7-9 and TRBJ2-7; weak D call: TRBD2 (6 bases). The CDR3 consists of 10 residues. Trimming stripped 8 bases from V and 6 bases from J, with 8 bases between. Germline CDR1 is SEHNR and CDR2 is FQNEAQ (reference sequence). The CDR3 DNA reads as TGTGCCAGCGGGGGAGGCGAGCAGTACTTC. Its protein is CASGGGEQYF. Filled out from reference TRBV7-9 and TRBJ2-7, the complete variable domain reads DTGVSQNPRHKITKRGQNVTFRCDPISEHNRLYWYRQTLGQGPEFLTYFQNEAQLEKSRLLSDRFSAERPKGSFSTLEIQRTEQGDSAMYLCASGGGEQYFGPGTRLTVT.

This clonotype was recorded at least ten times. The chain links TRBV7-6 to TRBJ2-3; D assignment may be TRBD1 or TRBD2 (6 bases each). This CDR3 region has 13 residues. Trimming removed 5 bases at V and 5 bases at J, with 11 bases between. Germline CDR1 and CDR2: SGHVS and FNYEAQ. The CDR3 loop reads CASSRGLGDTQYF. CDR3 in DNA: TGTGCCAGCAGCCGGGGGCTGGGAGATACGCAGTATTTT.

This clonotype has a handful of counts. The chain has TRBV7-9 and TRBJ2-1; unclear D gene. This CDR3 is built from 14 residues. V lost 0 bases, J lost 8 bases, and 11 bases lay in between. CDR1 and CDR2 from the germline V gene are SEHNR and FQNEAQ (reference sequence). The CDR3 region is CASSLARYGDEQFF. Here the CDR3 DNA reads TGTGCCAGCAGCTTAGCCCGGTACGGTGATGAGCAGTTCTTC.